The 15 T cell receptor beta chains presented below share a single source sample, sequenced in a study of T cells after yellow fever vaccination. MiXCR was run by TCRdb on the 5' RACE reads, yielding one entry per CDR3 protein. The table has 250,000 or so distinct CDR3 sequences, roughly 4% seen once; the top ten hold around 19%. The sample in question was PBMCs, obtained 15 days after the yellow fever booster vaccination. These receptors were obtained from a man between 18 and 35 years old who received the YFV17D yellow fever vaccine.

This clonotype showed up many times. This chain links TRBV19 with TRBJ2-1; tentatively, D is TRBD2 (5 bases). The CDR3 is made up of 11 amino acids. CDR1 LNHDA and CDR2 SQIVND come from the germline V gene (reference sequence). V lost 11 bases, J lost 6 bases, and 11 bases lay in between. CDR3: CAAARGNEQFF. The CDR3 DNA reads as TGTGCCGCCGCCCGGGGCAATGAGCAGTTCTTC.

In this sample, this clonotype turned up many times. The J gene is TRBJ2-4, the V gene TRBV12-3 or TRBV12-4, with D perhaps assigned TRBD1 or TRBD2 (5 bases each). V lost 8 bases to trimming and J lost 6 bases, with 17 bases between them. The CDR3 is 14 amino acids. The CDR3 nucleotides read TGTGCCAGCGGAGAATGGGACCGCGGAAACATTCAGTACTTC. It yields the protein CASGEWDRGNIQYF.

This clonotype has ten or more counts. The chain joins TRBV19 to TRBJ1-1; TRBD1 agrees at 8 bases. With V trimmed by 6 bases and J by 0 bases, 6 bases remained unmatched. This CDR3 spans 15 amino acids. Per germline, CDR1 LNHDA and CDR2 SQIVND (reference sequence). CDR3 sequence reads: CASSDRGRLNTEAFF. The CDR3, as DNA: TGTGCCAGTAGCGACAGGGGTCGATTGAACACTGAAGCTTTCTTT. Based on the CDR3 plus reference TRBV19 and TRBJ1-1, the full variable domain is DGGITQSPKYLFRKEGQNVTLSCEQNLNHDAMYWYRQDPGQGLRLIYYSQIVNDFQKGDIAEGYSVSREKKESFPLTVTSAQKNPTAFYLCASSDRGRLNTEAFFGQGTRLTVV.

This clonotype occurred many times. The V call is TRBV4-1, the J call TRBJ1-1, with D possibly being TRBD1 (5 bases). Trimming removed 4 bases at V and 0 bases at J, with 18 bases between. Germline V CDR1 and CDR2: MGHRA, YSYEKL. The CDR3 is made up of 17 amino acids. The CDR3, as DNA: TGCGCCAGCAGCCCCAGCGGGGGGGGTTTCATGAACACTGAAGCTTTCTTT. Amino acids: CASSPSGGGFMNTEAFF.

This clonotype was counted at least ten times. CDR3 coding DNA: TGTGCCAGCAGCTACCGGGGCGTCACAGATACGCAGTATTTT. It encodes CASSYRGVTDTQYF. The chain links TRBV5-4 to TRBJ2-3; D may correspond to TRBD1 or TRBD2 (5 bases each). Per the germline V gene, CDR1 is SGHNT and CDR2 is YYREEE (reference sequence). The length of the CDR3 is 14 residues. V lost 3 bases, J lost 2 bases, and 10 bases lay in between.

This clonotype has ten or more counts. The V and J genes are TRBV5-7 and TRBJ1-4; D remains unclear. TRBV5-7 is filed as an ORF, its function uncertain. The CDR3 extends over 13 amino acids. Trimming removed 1 base at V and 7 bases at J, with 8 bases between. CDR3 coding DNA: TGTGCCAGCAGCTTGAAAGGGTGTGAAAAACTGTTTTTT. This translates into CASSLKGCEKLFF.

In this sample, this clonotype turned up many times. V and J are TRBV12-3 or TRBV12-4 and TRBJ1-1; tentatively, D is TRBD1 (5 bases). The CDR3 covers 13 residues. V was trimmed by 6 bases and J by 1 base, leaving 9 bases between them. CDR3 amino acids: CASSRQQNTEAFF. The CDR3 DNA reads TGTGCCAGCAGCAGACAGCAGAACACTGAAGCTTTCTTT.

This clonotype was observed a handful of times. The V gene is TRBV7-2, the J gene TRBJ1-6; D is uncertain. The V gene lost 2 bases and the J gene lost 7 bases, with 15 bases spanning the gap. CDR3 length: 16 residues. Germline V gives CDR1 SGHTA, CDR2 FQGNSA. The CDR3 loop is CASSLTTGEANSPLHF. CDR3 bases: TGTGCCAGCAGCTTAACCACGGGTGAGGCGAATTCACCCCTCCACTTT. Complete variable domain (other parts from reference TRBV7-2 and TRBJ1-6): GAGVSQSPSNKVTEKGKDVELRCDPISGHTALYWYRQSLGQGLEFLIYFQGNSAPDKSGLPSDRFSAERTGGSVSTLTIQRTQQEDSAVYLCASSLTTGEANSPLHFGNGTRLTVT.

This clonotype was picked up many times. V usage is TRBV11-2 and J usage is TRBJ2-3, with TRBD2 matching over 8 bases. Germline CDR1 SGHAT, CDR2 FQNNGV. This CDR3 spans 15 amino acids. With V trimmed by 5 bases and J by 6 bases, 10 bases remained unmatched. The CDR3 DNA sequence: TGTGCCAGCAGCCCACAACTAGCGGCCGCGGATACGCAGTATTTT. Protein: CASSPQLAAADTQYF. Complete variable domain (other parts from reference TRBV11-2 and TRBJ2-3): EAGVAQSPRYKIIEKRQSVAFWCNPISGHATLYWYQQILGQGPKLLIQFQNNGVVDDSQLPKDRFSAERLKGVDSTLKIQPAKLEDSAVYLCASSPQLAAADTQYFGPGTRLTVL.

This clonotype occurred many times. This chain connects TRBV30 to TRBJ2-1, with D uncertain. The CDR3 spans 10 residues. V lost 6 bases, J lost 12 bases, and 12 bases lay in between. Germline V gene data show CDR1 as GTSNPN and CDR2 as SVGIG (reference sequence). The CDR3 sequence: CACLLPRQFF. CDR3 sequence (DNA): TGTGCCTGCCTTTTGCCCCGGCAGTTCTTC.

This clonotype was seen many times. The chain links TRBV5-1 to TRBJ2-3; TRBD2 agrees at 8 bases. Germline-derived CDR1 and CDR2 are SGHRS and YFSETQ. The CDR3 is 16 amino acids. After removal of 4 bases from V and 2 bases from J, the junction contained 9 bases not matched to a gene. The CDR3 loop reads CASSQIAGTTTDTQYF. The CDR3, as DNA: TGCGCCAGCAGCCAGATAGCGGGGACCACCACAGATACGCAGTATTTT.

Many counts were recorded for this clonotype. This rearrangement joins TRBV4-3 to TRBJ1-6, with D hard to call. V was shortened by 1 base and J by 6 bases, with 13 bases between the two germline ends. CDR3 size: 16 residues. Germline V gene sequence: CDR1 LGHNA, CDR2 YSLEER. The DNA for the CDR3 is TGCGCCAGCAGCCAAGGCCTGGACGGCGCTAATTCACCCCTCCACTTT. Translated: CASSQGLDGANSPLHF.

This clonotype came up many times. The genes are TRBV7-2 and TRBJ1-3, with D perhaps matching TRBD1 (6 bases). CDR1 is SGHTA and CDR2 is FQGNSA in the germline V gene. The ends were cut back, 5 bases at V and 1 base at J, with 12 bases in the middle. This CDR3 comprises 15 residues. CDR3 coding DNA: TGTGCCAGCAGCGCCACAGGGTATTCTGGAAACACCATATATTTT. Protein product: CASSATGYSGNTIYF.

As to this clonotype: Mismatch with germline at one junction end may stem from a read error. The chain couples TRBV6-2 or TRBV6-3 to TRBJ2-7; D not certain. Germline V gene data show CDR1 as MNHEY and CDR2 as SVGEGT. This CDR3 has 15 residues. CDR3: CASSYLAGATYELYF. Written as DNA, the CDR3 is TGTGCCAGCAGTTATCTCGCTGGAGCCACCTACGAGCTGTACTTC.

This clonotype was seen repeatedly, ten times or more. The chain couples TRBV20-1 to TRBJ2-7; 8 nucleotides match TRBD1. Germline CDR1 reads DFQATT; CDR2 reads SNEGSKA (reference sequence). Trimming cost V 0 bases and J 5 bases; bases outside gene matches: 9. The CDR3 has 15 residues. CDR3 in DNA: TGCAGTGCTAGAGACCCAAGGACAGGGCTCGACGAGCAGTACTTC. Residues: CSARDPRTGLDEQYF.